This TCR beta chain is drawn from a study of identical twins. CDR1 is MNHEY, CDR2 SMNVEV, per germline (reference sequence). CDR3 size: 16 residues. After removal of 4 bases from V and 2 bases from J, the junction contained 11 bases not matched to a gene. From the 5' RACE reads, TCRdb called clonotypes with MiXCR, one entry per CDR3 protein. The sample consists of 420,000 or so distinct CDR3 sequences, 15% to 20% of them appearing once. Whole-study findings and limits: Out-of-frame sharing of TCR alpha in monozygotic twins was underestimated by models. Sequences that were out-of-frame, alpha and twin-shared displayed an excess of low generation probability. Among beta out-of-frame sequences, excess sharing between twins appeared weaker.

This clonotype was found many times. The target antigen is unknown. The source of this sequence is a man aged 50-60 years in good health. V gene TRBV27 combines with J gene TRBJ2-7; 7 bases are a match to TRBD2. The sequencing sample was made of naive T cells sorted from blood. The CDR3 nucleotides are TGTGCCAGCAGTTCAGGCATTGGGGGGGTGGCCTACGAGCAGTACTTC. Its protein is CASSSGIGGVAYEQYF.